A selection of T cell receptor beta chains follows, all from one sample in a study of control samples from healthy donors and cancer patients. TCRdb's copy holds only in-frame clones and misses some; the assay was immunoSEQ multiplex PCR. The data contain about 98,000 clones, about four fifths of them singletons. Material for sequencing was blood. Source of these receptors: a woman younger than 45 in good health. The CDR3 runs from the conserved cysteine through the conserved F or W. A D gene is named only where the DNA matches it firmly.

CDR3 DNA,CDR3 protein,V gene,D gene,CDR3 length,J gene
TGTGCCAGCAGTGTGAAGGCTTTCTTT,CASSVKAFF,TRBV2,-,9,TRBJ1-1
TGTGCCAGCAGCCCCCGGGCCTCAGACGGCGAGACCCAGTACTTC,CASSPRASDGETQYF,TRBV7-7,-,15,TRBJ2-5
TGTGCCAGTAGTATAGCGCGGATCGATTCCTACGAGCAGTACTTC,CASSIARIDSYEQYF,TRBV19,-,15,TRBJ2-7
TGTGCCAGCAGTTACCGGGGAGGGGACACTGAAGCTTTCTTT,CASSYRGGDTEAFF,TRBV6-6,-,14,TRBJ1-1
TGTGCCAGCAGTTCGAGGACTAGCGGGGGCACAGATACGCAGTATTTT,CASSSRTSGGTDTQYF,TRBV27,TRBD2,16,TRBJ2-3
TGTGCCAGCAGGCGACAGGGGACCTACGAGCAGTACTTC,CASRRQGTYEQYF,TRBV2,TRBD1,13,TRBJ2-7
TGTGCCAGCTCAAAAGAAAGGGGTTCACCCCTCCACTTT,CASSKERGSPLHF,TRBV18,-,13,TRBJ1-6
TGTGCCAGCAGCTCCCAAGCGGGGGGGAACTACGAGCAGTACTTC,CASSSQAGGNYEQYF,TRBV7-6,TRBD2,15,TRBJ2-7
TGTGCCAGCAGCTCCTCAACAATTGAAGCTTTCTTT,CASSSSTIEAFF,TRBV11-2,-,12,TRBJ1-1
TGTGCCAGCTCACCAGACGCGGGGACTCTCTTAATAGGGCAGTACTTC,CASSPDAGTLLIGQYF,TRBV18,-,16,TRBJ2-7